These 9 T cell receptor beta chains came from one sample sequenced in a study of T cells after posttransplantation cyclophosphamide. Here immunoSEQ multiplex PCR was the method, and the copy in TCRdb shows in-frame clones only, minus some. The table records 42,000 or so clones, about 90% of them present only once. Cyclophosphamide on days +3 and +4 followed busulfan-fludarabine conditioning and a marrow graft. Sequenced material: PBMCs, taken around 60 days after allogeneic stem cell transplant with posttransplant cyclophosphamide. Every receptor here comes from a male patient between 60 and 69 years old who received an allogeneic stem cell transplant from a related donor and was CMV-positive. Some T cells may have come from the graft donor.

J is TRBJ2-5 and V is TRBV4-1; D is perhaps TRBD1 (5 bases). Trimming took 2 bases from V and 9 from J, leaving 22 bases between them. CDR1 is MGHRA and CDR2 is YSYEKL in the germline V gene. The CDR3 is made up of 16 amino acids. The CDR3 region has the DNA TGCGCCAGCAGCCAATTGGAAGACCCCAGGGCCAGGGCCCAGTACTTC. The encoded protein is CASSQLEDPRARAQYF.

V usage is TRBV14 and J usage is TRBJ1-2; 7 bases are a match to TRBD1. The CDR3 extends over 16 amino acids. Germline V gives CDR1 SGHDN, CDR2 FVKESK. V was pared by 3 bases and J by 7 bases, with 14 bases of the junction left unmatched. The CDR3 here is CASSQTERQGRSGYTF. The CDR3 coding sequence is TGTGCCAGCAGCCAGACAGAACGACAGGGTCGAAGTGGCTACACCTTC.

V and J are TRBV5-1 and TRBJ2-6; D gene ambiguous. There are 15 residues in the CDR3. The V and J ends lost 4 bases and 2 bases respectively, with 10 bases between them. The germline V gene encodes CDR1 SGHRS and CDR2 YFSETQ. CDR3 DNA sequence: TGCGCCAGCAGCCTCCCTACCACTGGGGCCAACGTCCTGACTTTC. Amino acids: CASSLPTTGANVLTF.

About this clone: This sample also contains other DNA sequences that code for the same CDR3. The J gene is TRBJ2-1, the V gene TRBV5-1; a possible D gene is TRBD2 (6 bases). The CDR3 has 15 residues. Germline V gene lookup returns CDR1 SGHRS and CDR2 YFSETQ. Deletions cut 2 bases from V and 2 bases from J, with 11 bases between. Written as DNA, the CDR3 is TGCGCCAGCAGCTTAAGTAGCGGAGCCTACAATGAGCAGTTCTTC. Its translation: CASSLSSGAYNEQFF.

The chain employs TRBV11-2 and TRBJ2-7; D is ambiguous. V was pared by 0 bases and J by 11 bases, with 11 bases between. The CDR3 covers 12 residues. CDR1 SGHAT and CDR2 FQNNGV come from the germline V gene. Here the CDR3 DNA reads TGTGCCAGCAGCTTAGAGGCAGCCAGGAAGTACTTC. Amino acid sequence: CASSLEAARKYF.

This sequence joins TRBV7-2 and TRBJ1-4, with 8 bases aligning to TRBD1. The CDR3 loop spans 14 amino acids. With 7 bases clipped from V and 6 bases from J, the junction kept 7 bases outside the gene matches. Germline values: CDR1 SGHTA, CDR2 FQGNSA. CDR3 region: CASTRRQGHEKLFF. In DNA, the CDR3 is TGTGCCAGCACCCGAAGACAGGGGCATGAAAAACTGTTTTTT.

This sequence joins TRBV18 and TRBJ1-1, with 7 nucleotides matching TRBD1. Trimming removed 4 bases from V and 7 bases from J; junction bases left unmatched: 3. The CDR3 has 12 residues. Germline V CDR1 and CDR2: KGHSH, LQKENI. The CDR3 bases are TGTGCCAGCTCACAAGGGACAGTTGAAGCTTTCTTT. Translating it yields CASSQGTVEAFF.

V is TRBV6-1 and J is TRBJ1-2, with 9 bases matching TRBD1. The CDR3 spans 13 residues. Losses at the gene ends were 6 bases for V and 3 bases for J; bases not matched to a gene: 2. Germline-derived CDR1 and CDR2 are MNHNS and SASEGT. CDR3 bases: TGTGCCAGCAGCCGGGACAGGGACTATGGCTACACCTTC. This gives the protein CASSRDRDYGYTF.

The chain uses TRBV7-6 and TRBJ2-5; TRBD2 matches at 8 bases. The germline V gene has CDR1 SGHVS and CDR2 FNYEAQ. The CDR3 has 16 residues. V was clipped by 5 bases and J by 5 bases; unmatched bases: 13. The DNA of the CDR3 is TGTGCCAGCAGCATCGGGGGGGCTTCCAACCTGGAGACCCAGTACTTC. It yields the protein CASSIGGASNLETQYF.